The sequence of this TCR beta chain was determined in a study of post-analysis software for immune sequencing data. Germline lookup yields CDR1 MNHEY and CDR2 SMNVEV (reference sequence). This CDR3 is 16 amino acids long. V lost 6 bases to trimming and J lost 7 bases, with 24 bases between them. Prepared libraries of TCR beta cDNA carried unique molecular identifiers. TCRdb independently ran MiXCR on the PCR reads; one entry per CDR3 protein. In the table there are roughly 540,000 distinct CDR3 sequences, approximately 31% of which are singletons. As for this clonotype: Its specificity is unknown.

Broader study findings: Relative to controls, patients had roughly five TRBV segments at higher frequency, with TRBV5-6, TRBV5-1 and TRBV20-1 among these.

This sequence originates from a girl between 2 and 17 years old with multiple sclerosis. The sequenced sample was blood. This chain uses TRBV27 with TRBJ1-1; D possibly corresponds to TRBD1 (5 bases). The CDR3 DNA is TGTGCCAGCAGCACTAACGGGGCGCACTCGTCTATTGAAGCTTTCTTT. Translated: CASSTNGAHSSIEAFF.